This TCR beta chain was recorded in a study of cytomegalovirus exposure and HLA in healthy donors. This clone was seen once. The PCR employed 60 Vbeta primers together with 13 Jbeta primers. Measured with immunoSEQ multiplex PCR; TCRdb has only the in-frame clones, and not every one. The sample yields around 210,000 clones, around 79% seen once. CDR3 length: 15 residues. The germline V gene encodes CDR1 MNHEY and CDR2 SMNVEV (reference sequence). V was pared by 4 bases and J by 5 bases, with 8 bases of the junction left unmatched. This chain joins TRBV27 and TRBJ2-3; 8 bases line up with TRBD1. The sample taken for sequencing was PBMCs. The sequence derives from a male donor in good health and CMV-seropositive. The DNA of the CDR3 is TGTGCCAGCAGTTACTTCGGACAGGGCGGAGATACGCAGTATTTT. Its protein is CASSYFGQGGDTQYF.